The rows below give T cell receptor beta chains drawn from one sample of a study of tumor-infiltrating lymphocytes in primary liver carcinoma. TCRdb reanalysed the multiplex PCR reads using MiXCR and keeps one entry per CDR3 protein. The sample records a few hundred thousand distinct CDR3 sequences, roughly three fifths being singletons. The specimen was peripheral blood. These receptors all stem from a woman aged 25-40 years with primary liver carcinoma and hepatitis B virus infection. CDR3s include the opening cysteine and the closing phenylalanine or tryptophan. The listing skips clone size in some rows; elsewhere it reads once, few, many or a size class.

abundance | v_gene | CDR3aa
many | TRBV11-2 | CASSLALREVYEQYF
few | TRBV10-2 | CASTVGVGPYEQYF
few | TRBV13 | CASSLMESYNEQFF
. | TRBV11-2 | CASSLRQASNKQSF
many | TRBV28 | CASSFVGEQYF
few | TRBV6-1 | CASSRPGQGIYEQYF
many | TRBV12-3/TRBV12-4 | CATTGQGGGQPQHF
. | TRBV14 | CASNSQGLAGYNEQFF
few | TRBV7-8 | CASRQGRGGTEAFF
. | TRBV5-4 | CASNLGGRSGANVLTF
. | TRBV14 | CASSHLGLAPDQYF
few | TRBV28 | CAIRGGETSYNEQFF
. | TRBV5-4 | CASSLAGTSRTGELFF
. | TRBV7-9 | CASSVVAENEQFF
many | TRBV6-5 | CASTVNFEQFF
. | TRBV11-1 | CANSDGRETQYF
. | TRBV7-9 | CVSSLVQQPGETQYF
. | TRBV12-3/TRBV12-4 | CANSLSGTSGFEQFF
. | TRBV12-3/TRBV12-4 | CASTYIRLAGYNEQFF
. | TRBV12-3/TRBV12-4 | CASSLSQDPQETQYF
. | TRBV28 | CASHQRTYEQYF
few | TRBV4-1 | CASNFMGGKDTQYF
. | TRBV28 | CASSRAGSPYNSPLHF
. | TRBV4-1 | CASSQVSESFYEQYF
once | TRBV6-5 | CVSSYSGLAGHNRETQYF
. | TRBV4-2 | CTSSQDRKTEAFF
. | TRBV28 | CASSFRLGKVNEQFF
many | TRBV6-6 | CASRTHRGTEAFF
. | TRBV12-3/TRBV12-4 | CASSSASLNTIYF
few | TRBV6-1 | CASSELTGDPHGPQHF
. | TRBV5-5 | CASSLGTARSEKLFF
few | TRBV12-3/TRBV12-4 | CASSPREGGGYEQYF
. | TRBV4-1 | CASSTTQGGYGYTF
. | TRBV11-2 | CTSSTSAGVTQYF
. | TRBV28 | CASSWTGRKPFF
. | TRBV12-3/TRBV12-4 | CASSRALPSGANVLTF
. | TRBV13 | CASSSLALGADTQYF
few | TRBV28 | CASSGDYRDSTDTQYF
few | TRBV4-1 | CASSQEFPTNVLYGCTF
. | TRBV29-1 | CSVKSYKAGERNEKLFF
once | TRBV11-2 | CAGSSSGLSYEQYF
. | TRBV11-3 | CASSEFMAAPAKNTQYF
. | TRBV28 | CASSPERPGAGELFF